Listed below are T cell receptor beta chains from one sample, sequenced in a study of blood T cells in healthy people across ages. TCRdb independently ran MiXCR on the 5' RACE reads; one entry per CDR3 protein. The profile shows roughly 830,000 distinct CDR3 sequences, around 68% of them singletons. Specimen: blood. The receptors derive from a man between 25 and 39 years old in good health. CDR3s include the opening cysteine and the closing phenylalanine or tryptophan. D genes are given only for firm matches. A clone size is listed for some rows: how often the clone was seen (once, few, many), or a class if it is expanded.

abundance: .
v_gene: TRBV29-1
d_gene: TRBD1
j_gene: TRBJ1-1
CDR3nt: TGCAGCGTTGCCCCCGACAGGGATGCTTTCTTT
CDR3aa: CSVAPDRDAFF

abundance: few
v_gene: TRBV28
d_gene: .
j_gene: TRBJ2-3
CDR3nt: TGTGCCAGCAGTAGTCGGGACATAGCGCAGTATTTT
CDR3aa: CASSSRDIAQYF

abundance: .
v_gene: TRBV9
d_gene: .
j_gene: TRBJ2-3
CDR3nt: TGTGCCAGCAGCAGACGGGGTATCAACACAGATACGCAGTATTTT
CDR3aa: CASSRRGINTDTQYF

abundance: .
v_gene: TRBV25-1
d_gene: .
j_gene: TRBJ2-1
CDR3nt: TGTGCCAGCAGAGCGGGTGTGATGGTCGATGAGCAGTTCTTC
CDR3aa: CASRAGVMVDEQFF

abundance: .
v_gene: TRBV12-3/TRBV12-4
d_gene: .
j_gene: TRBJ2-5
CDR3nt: TGTGCCAGCAGAGACAGCGAAGAGTACCAAGAGACCCAGTACTTC
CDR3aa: CASRDSEEYQETQYF

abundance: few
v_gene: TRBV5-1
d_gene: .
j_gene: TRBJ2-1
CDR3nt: TGCGCCAGCAGCTTGGCTGGACAATTCTCCTACAATGAGCAGTTCTTC
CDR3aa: CASSLAGQFSYNEQFF

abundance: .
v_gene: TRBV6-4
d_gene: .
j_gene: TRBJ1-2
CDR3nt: TGTGCCAGCAGTGAAAGCCGGGGTATTGGCTATGGCTACACCTTC
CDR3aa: CASSESRGIGYGYTF

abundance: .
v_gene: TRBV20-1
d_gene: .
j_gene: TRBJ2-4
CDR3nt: TGCAGTGCTAGAGATCGGGAGGGGGCAGCCAAAAACATTCAGTACTTC
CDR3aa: CSARDREGAAKNIQYF

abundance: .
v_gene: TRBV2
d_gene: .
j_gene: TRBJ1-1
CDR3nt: TGTGCCAGCAGTGATCGGTTGGCTGAAGCTTTCTTT
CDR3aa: CASSDRLAEAFF

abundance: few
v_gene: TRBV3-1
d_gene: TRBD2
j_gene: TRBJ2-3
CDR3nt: TGTGCCAGCAGCCAAGGACTAGCGGGGGCCCGGACGCAGTATTTT
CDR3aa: CASSQGLAGARTQYF

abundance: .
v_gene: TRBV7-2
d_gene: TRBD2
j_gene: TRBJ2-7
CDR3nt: TGTGCCAGCAGCGGGACTAGCGGGGTAACCTACGAGCAGTACTTC
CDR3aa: CASSGTSGVTYEQYF

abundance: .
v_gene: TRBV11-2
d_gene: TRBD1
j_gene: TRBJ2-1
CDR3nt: TGTGCCAGCAGCCAGGGGGGACAGGTCTACAATGAGCAGTTCTTC
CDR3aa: CASSQGGQVYNEQFF

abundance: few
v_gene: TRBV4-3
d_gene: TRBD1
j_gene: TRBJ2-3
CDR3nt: TGCGCCAGCAGCACGCAGACAGGGCTCACAGATACGCAGTATTTT
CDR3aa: CASSTQTGLTDTQYF

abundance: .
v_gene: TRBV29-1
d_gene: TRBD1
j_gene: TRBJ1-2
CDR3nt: TGCAGCGTCCTCCGGACAGGGGGGGAACTCTATGGCTACACCTTC
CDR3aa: CSVLRTGGELYGYTF

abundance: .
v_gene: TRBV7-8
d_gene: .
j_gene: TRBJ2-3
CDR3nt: TGTGCCAGCAGCTTAAATAACGGTCCCACAGATACGCAGTATTTT
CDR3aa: CASSLNNGPTDTQYF

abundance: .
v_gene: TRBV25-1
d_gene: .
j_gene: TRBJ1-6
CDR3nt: TGTGCCAGCAGTGACTTTAATTCACCCCTCCACTTT
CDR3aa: CASSDFNSPLHF

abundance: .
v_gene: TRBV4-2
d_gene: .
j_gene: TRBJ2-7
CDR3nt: TGTGCCAGCAGCCAAGATCGCGGAGGGGCACCCGAGCAGTACTTC
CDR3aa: CASSQDRGGAPEQYF

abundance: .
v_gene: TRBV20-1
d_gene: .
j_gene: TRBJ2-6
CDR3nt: TGCAGTGCCAGAGGTCCCTCTGGGGCCAACGTCCTGACTTTC
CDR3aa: CSARGPSGANVLTF

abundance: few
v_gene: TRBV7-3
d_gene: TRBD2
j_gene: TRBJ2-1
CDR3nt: TGTGCCAGCAGCTCAATGACTAGCGGGGCGTACAATGAGCAGTTCTTC
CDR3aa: CASSSMTSGAYNEQFF

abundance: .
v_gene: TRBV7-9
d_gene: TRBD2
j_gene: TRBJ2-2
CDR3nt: TGTGCCAGCAGCCGGACTAGCGGGGGGGCCGAGACCGGGGAGCTGTTTTTT
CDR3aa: CASSRTSGGAETGELFF

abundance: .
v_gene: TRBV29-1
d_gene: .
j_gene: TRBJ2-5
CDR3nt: TGCAGCGTTACCAGGGACCCTGGGTTTCAAGAGACCCAGTACTTC
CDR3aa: CSVTRDPGFQETQYF

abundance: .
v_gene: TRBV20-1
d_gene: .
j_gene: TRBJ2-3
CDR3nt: TGCAGTGCTAATATTTTAGCGGACCTAGATACGCAGTATTTT
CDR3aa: CSANILADLDTQYF

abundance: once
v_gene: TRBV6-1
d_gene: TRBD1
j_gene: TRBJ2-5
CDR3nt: TGTGCCAGCAGACACATGGGACAGCAAGAGACCCAGTACTTC
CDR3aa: CASRHMGQQETQYF

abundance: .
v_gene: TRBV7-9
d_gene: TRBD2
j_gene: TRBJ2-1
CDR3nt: TGTGCCAGCAGCTTAGTCTCGGGGGGGGACAATGAGCAGTTCTTC
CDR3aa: CASSLVSGGDNEQFF

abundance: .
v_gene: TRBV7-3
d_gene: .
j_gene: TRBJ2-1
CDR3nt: TGTGCCAGCAGCCTGGACTTCTACAATGAGCAGTTCTTC
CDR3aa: CASSLDFYNEQFF

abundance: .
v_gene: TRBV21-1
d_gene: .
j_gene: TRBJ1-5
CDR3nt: TGTGCCAGCGGGGTAAGCAATCAGCCCCAGCATTTT
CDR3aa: CASGVSNQPQHF

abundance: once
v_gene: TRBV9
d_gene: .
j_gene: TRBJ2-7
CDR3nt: TGTGCCAGCTCCTCGGGGTCAGGGAGCTCCTACGAGCAGTACTTC
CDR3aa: CASSSGSGSSYEQYF

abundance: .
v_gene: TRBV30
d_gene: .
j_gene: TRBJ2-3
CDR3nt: TGTGCCTGGAGTGTGCCATCCCAGGGTACGCAGTATTTT
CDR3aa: CAWSVPSQGTQYF

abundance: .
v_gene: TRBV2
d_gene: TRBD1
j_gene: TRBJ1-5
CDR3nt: TGTGCCAGCAGTGAAAACAGGGGGTTGGAGCCCCAGCATTTT
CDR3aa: CASSENRGLEPQHF